The 20 T cell receptor beta chains below all came from one sample that was sequenced in a study of T cell responses to AZD1222 COVID-19 vaccine. Using immunoSEQ multiplex PCR, the repertoire was profiled, and TCRdb retains in-frame clones only, with some absent. The table records approximately 150,000 clones, more than 75% of them present only once. The sequences come from peripheral blood, collected 28 days after the second AZD1222 dose. These receptors were collected from an adult who received the AZD1222 COVID-19 vaccine.

This clone was detected once. The chain has TRBV18 and TRBJ1-3; D is ambiguous. Trimming stripped 2 bases from V and 0 bases from J, with 5 bases between. The CDR3 is made up of 14 amino acids. The germline V gene has CDR1 KGHSH and CDR2 LQKENI. The CDR3, as DNA: TGTGCCAGCTCACCAGTTGGCTCTGGAAACACCATATATTTT. Encoded protein: CASSPVGSGNTIYF. The full variable domain, completed using reference TRBV18 and TRBJ1-3, is NAGVMQNPRHLVRRRGQEARLRCSPMKGHSHVYWYRQLPEEGLKFMVYLQKENIIDESGMPKERFSAEFPKEGPSILRIQQVVRGDSAAYFCASSPVGSGNTIYFGEGSWLTVV.

The rearrangement uses TRBV6-5 and TRBJ1-1; no definite D call. Between the trimmed V and J ends, which lost 0 bases and 1 base, there was a span of 6 bases. This CDR3 has 14 residues. Germline CDR1 and CDR2: MNHEY and SVGAGI. The CDR3 here is CASSYSVWNTEAFF. The CDR3 DNA reads as TGTGCCAGCAGTTACTCCGTTTGGAACACTGAAGCTTTCTTT.

The genes are TRBV6-2 or TRBV6-3 and TRBJ2-1, with 8 bases matching TRBD2. The CDR3 totals 12 residues. Trimming at V came to 4 bases and at J to 11 bases, leaving 4 bases not matched to a gene. Germline V gene data show CDR1 as MNHEY and CDR2 as SVGEGT. This CDR3 is CASSSGLGKQFF. The CDR3 DNA follows: TGTGCCAGCAGTTCGGGACTAGGGAAGCAGTTCTTC.

The chain carries TRBV11-1 and TRBJ2-7; 9 bases map to TRBD1. The CDR3 spans 14 residues. J was trimmed by 1 base and V by 5 bases; bases with no gene match: 3. Looked up from germline, CDR1 is SGHAT and CDR2 is FQDESV (reference sequence). The CDR3 DNA follows: TGTGCCAGCAGCCGGGGACAGGGTTCCTACGAGCAGTACTTC. Its translation: CASSRGQGSYEQYF. The full variable domain, its missing parts supplied by reference TRBV11-1 and TRBJ2-7, is EAEVAQSPRYKITEKSQAVAFWCDPISGHATLYWYRQILGQGPELLVQFQDESVVDDSQLPKDRFSAERLKGVDSTLKIQPAELGDSAMYLCASSRGQGSYEQYFGPGTRLTVT.

The rearrangement links TRBV19 to TRBJ1-6; TRBD1 is a possible D gene (6 bases). V lost 11 bases and J lost 7, with 12 bases in between. The CDR3 is made up of 12 amino acids. Germline values: CDR1 LNHDA, CDR2 SQIVND (reference sequence). The CDR3 DNA follows: TGTGCCGCGGGAACAGGGAATTCACCCCTCCACTTT. As protein: CAAGTGNSPLHF.

The gene calls are TRBV18 and TRBJ1-5; 9 bases are a match to TRBD1. V was clipped by 2 bases and J by 1 base; unmatched bases: 3. The CDR3 contains 16 residues. Germline CDR1 KGHSH, CDR2 LQKENI. CDR3 residues: CASSPGTGKSNQPQHF. CDR3 sequence (DNA): TGTGCCAGCTCACCAGGGACAGGGAAAAGCAATCAGCCCCAGCATTTT.

A single count supports this clone. This sequence joins TRBV5-1 and TRBJ2-5; TRBD1 aligns across 7 bases. Germline CDR1 reads SGHRS; CDR2 reads YFSETQ. V was pared by 0 bases and J by 4 bases, with 9 bases of the junction left unmatched. The CDR3 runs 16 residues. Here the CDR3 reads CASSLVVGTGVETQYF. CDR3 in DNA: TGCGCCAGCAGCTTGGTGGTAGGAACAGGGGTAGAGACCCAGTACTTC.

CDR3 sequence reads: CASSQDLREGTEAFF. The CDR3 region has the DNA TGTGCCAGCAGCCAAGACCTAAGGGAAGGCACTGAAGCTTTCTTT. The chain carries TRBV3-1 (or the pseudogene TRBV3-2) and TRBJ1-1; D is undetermined. The CDR3 is made up of 15 amino acids. V was shortened by 0 bases and J by 4 bases, with 12 bases between the two germline ends. Germline V gives CDR1 LGHDT, CDR2 YNNKEL (reference sequence).

The chain joins TRBV12-3 or TRBV12-4 to TRBJ1-2, with a tentative D call TRBD1 (6 bases). The CDR3 is made up of 12 amino acids. The germline V and J ends were trimmed by 6 bases and 11 bases, with 16 bases remaining between them. The DNA of the CDR3 is TGTGCCAGCAGGAAACAGGGTCGCGGTTACACCTTC. The encoded protein is CASRKQGRGYTF.

This chain uses TRBV5-4 with TRBJ2-1, with 8 positions matching TRBD2. The J segment lost 6 bases and the V segment lost 1 base, leaving 9 bases of the junction unmatched. Germline loops: CDR1 SGHNT, CDR2 YYREEE (reference sequence). The CDR3 runs to 16 residues. Written as DNA, the CDR3 is TGTGCCAGCAGCTTGCAGGCGGGTAGCGGGATCAATGAGCAGTTCTTC. This translates into CASSLQAGSGINEQFF. Drawing the rest from reference TRBV5-4 and TRBJ2-1, the complete variable domain is ETGVTQSPTHLIKTRGQQVTLRCSSQSGHNTVSWYQQALGQGPQFIFQYYREEENGRGNFPPRFSGLQFPNYSSELNVNALELDDSALYLCASSLQAGSGINEQFFGPGTRLTVL.

The rearrangement links TRBV10-2 to TRBJ1-4; D gene ambiguous. V was clipped by 6 bases and J by 5 bases, with 7 bases between them. This CDR3 contains 12 residues. Germline-derived CDR1 and CDR2 are WSHSY and SAAADI. The CDR3 DNA is TGCGCCAGCAGCGCGGGGAATGAAAAACTGTTTTTT. Translating gives CASSAGNEKLFF.

This clone was seen more than once but under ten times. The rearrangement joins TRBV7-2 to TRBJ1-6; 8 nucleotides align to TRBD1. Germline loops: CDR1 SGHTA, CDR2 FQGNSA. V trimming: 4 bases; J trimming: 8 bases; junction bases outside the gene matches: 4. This CDR3 region has 14 residues. CDR3 nucleotides: TGTGCCAGCAGCTCTTGGACAGGGCATTCACCCCTCCACTTT. Translation gives CASSSWTGHSPLHF.

V and J are TRBV6-6 and TRBJ2-1; TRBD2 matches 8 bases. The CDR3 extends over 16 amino acids. V was pared by 6 bases and J by 0 bases, with 7 bases of the junction left unmatched. Looked up from germline, CDR1 is MNHNY and CDR2 is SVGAGI (reference sequence). The CDR3 is CASRPPGLGSYNEQFF. The CDR3 DNA reads TGTGCCAGCAGGCCACCGGGACTAGGCTCCTACAATGAGCAGTTCTTC.

This chain connects TRBV18 to TRBJ1-3; the D is unclear. Between the trimmed V and J ends, which lost 6 bases and 0 bases, there was a span of 9 bases. This CDR3 region has 14 residues. Germline V gene sequence: CDR1 KGHSH, CDR2 LQKENI. The CDR3 DNA sequence: TGTGCCAGCTCCCAGTCGGGCTCTGGAAACACCATATATTTT. Encoded protein: CASSQSGSGNTIYF.

The chain joins TRBV5-1 to TRBJ1-4, with a tentative D call TRBD1 (5 bases). The V end lost 5 bases, the J end lost 7 bases, and 18 bases lay between the germline ends. The CDR3 is 15 amino acids. Germline assignment: CDR1 SGHRS and CDR2 YFSETQ. CDR3 in DNA: TGCGCCAGCAGTCCCCAGGCAGGGAGCGGTGAAAAACTGTTTTTT. Translated: CASSPQAGSGEKLFF. The whole variable domain, filled in from reference TRBV5-1 and TRBJ1-4, reads KAGVTQTPRYLIKTRGQQVTLSCSPISGHRSVSWYQQTPGQGLQFLFEYFSETQRNKGNFPGRFSGRQFSNSRSEMNVSTLELGDSALYLCASSPQAGSGEKLFFGSGTQLSVL.

This chain uses TRBV4-1 with TRBJ1-5, with D perhaps TRBD1 (6 bases). Germline V gives CDR1 MGHRA, CDR2 YSYEKL. This CDR3 spans 15 amino acids. V lost 4 bases and J lost 4, with 14 bases in between. CDR3 protein: CASSRTGTPNQPQHF. The CDR3 region has the DNA TGCGCCAGCAGCCGGACCGGGACACCTAATCAGCCCCAGCATTTT.

V and J are TRBV9 and TRBJ2-7; D call uncertain. CDR3 length: 12 residues. V was pared by 3 bases and J by 2 bases, with 6 bases between. The germline gives CDR1 SGDLS, CDR2 YYNGEE. For the CDR3, the DNA is TGTGCCAGCAGCGCGGCCGCCTACGAGCAGTACTTC. It specifies CASSAAAYEQYF.

This clone was recorded a few times. The genes are TRBV12-3 or TRBV12-4 and TRBJ2-2; D ambiguous. Between the trimmed V and J ends, which lost 2 bases and 6 bases, there was a span of 4 bases. The CDR3 totals 12 residues. This CDR3 is CASSLQAGELFF. The CDR3 DNA follows: TGTGCCAGCAGTTTACAGGCCGGGGAGCTGTTTTTT.

V gene TRBV4-1 combines with J gene TRBJ2-7; D gene unclear. Trimming removed 1 base at V and 1 base at J, with 23 bases between. The CDR3 contains 19 residues. CDR1 MGHRA and CDR2 YSYEKL come from the germline V gene. The CDR3 loop reads CASSQGVASSTRLSYEQYF. The CDR3 coding sequence is TGCGCCAGCAGCCAAGGAGTGGCTAGTTCAACACGACTTTCCTACGAGCAGTACTTC.

The V call is TRBV7-9, the J call TRBJ2-1, with a possible D match to TRBD1 (5 bases). The germline V and J ends were trimmed by 5 bases and 2 bases, with 7 bases remaining between them. The germline gives CDR1 SEHNR, CDR2 FQNEAQ (reference sequence). CDR3 size: 13 residues. DNA for the CDR3: TGTGCCAGCAGCCCAGGGACCTACAATGAGCAGTTCTTC. Residues: CASSPGTYNEQFF.